The clone carrying this T cell receptor beta chain was recorded only once. This sample was included in a study of blood T cell repertoires in COVID-19. At the level of the study: Material from acute and convalescent COVID-19 was sourced from the United States, Italy and Spain. In each case, the material was cDNA or gDNA derived from T cells, B-cell-depleted T cells, or PBMCs.

Original analysis: Reference gene primer amplification gave nucleated cell count estimates. Using immunoSEQ multiplex PCR, the repertoire was profiled, and TCRdb retains in-frame clones only, with some absent. For V, J and clone size, that table is used; D and trimming come from the DNA. The profile shows tens of thousands of clones, around nine tenths of them singletons. There are 16 residues in the CDR3. Looked up from germline, CDR1 is MDHEN and CDR2 is SYDVKM. Trimming pared 1 base from V and 0 bases from J, leaving 10 bases between. Sequencing was carried out using peripheral blood. The receptor comes from a human donor in a cohort sampled during active COVID-19. This chain joins TRBV28 and TRBJ2-1, with no clear D. The CDR3 loop is CASSLLRFSSYNEQFF. The DNA for the CDR3 is TGTGCCAGCAGTTTATTGAGGTTCAGCTCCTACAATGAGCAGTTCTTC.